This T cell receptor beta chain came from a study of PD-L1 blockade in urothelial cancer. Study results and caveats: When pretreatment blood TCR clonality was below the median, it predicted better survival. When measured at 3 weeks, tumor-associated blood clones expanded more in durable-benefit patients.

Time point denoted: pretreatment peripheral blood. From germline, CDR1 is MNHEY and CDR2 SVGAGI. The V gene end was trimmed by 5 bases and the J gene end by 10 bases; junction bases not matched to a gene: 6. The CDR3 is 12 amino acids. TCRdb's copy holds only in-frame clones and misses some; the assay was immunoSEQ multiplex PCR. The sample lists some 45,000 clones; about 88% were seen once. This clone came up a few times. What it binds is unknown. Sequencing used PBMCs, obtained around atezolizumab (anti-PD-L1) treatment. The TCR originated in a donor at least 40 years old with urothelial cancer. The chain uses TRBV6-5 and TRBJ1-1, with TRBD1 matching 8 bases. The CDR3 nucleotides read TGTGCCAGCAGTAGGCAGGGGGCCAGAGCTTTCTTT. It yields the protein CASSRQGARAFF.